This T cell receptor (beta chain) stems from a study of T cell responses to AZD1222 COVID-19 vaccine. Study-wide points: Following two doses of AZD1222, Spike-specific TCR breadth and depth rose.

Method: immunoSEQ multiplex PCR; TCRdb's copy keeps in-frame clones and lacks some. The repertoire includes about 92,000 clones, under 90% of them detected once, and roughly 10% sits in the top ten. This clone counts as medium-sized. Its specificity is not known. Germline CDR1 and CDR2: SGHRS and YFSETQ. Trimming pared 4 bases from V and 0 bases from J, leaving 16 bases between. The CDR3 runs to 16 residues. The receptor was derived from an adult in good health. V usage is TRBV5-1 and J usage is TRBJ1-1, with D perhaps matching TRBD1 (5 bases). This material consisted of peripheral blood, taken on day 0 of AZD1222 vaccination. The CDR3 bases are TGCGCCAGCAGCCCCGTTTTGGGGGGGATGAACACTGAAGCTTTCTTT. Translating gives CASSPVLGGMNTEAFF.